This T cell receptor (beta chain) was sequenced during a study of tumor and adjacent non-tumor tissue in lung cancer. Three rounds of nested PCR, following a modified ARM-PCR protocol, produced the TCRbeta library. One entry per CDR3 protein, called by TCRdb with MiXCR from the multiplex PCR reads. The sample records under 150,000 distinct CDR3 sequences, approximately 71% being singletons. Findings and limits, study-wide: Tumor tissue had significantly higher TCR diversity than normal lung. In normal lung, the top 100 clones were significantly more dominant than in tumor.

To note about this clonotype: What it binds is unknown.

The V end was cut by 3 bases, the J end by 1 base, with 6 bases between. The V gene's germline CDR1 is SGHTA and CDR2 FQGTGA. There are 13 residues in the CDR3. This sample's RNA came from whole unsorted tissue. This chain links TRBV7-3 with TRBJ1-1; D uncertain. Sample: lung tumor tissue. The receptor was isolated from a man younger than 45 with non-small cell lung cancer. CDR3 sequence reads: CASSLGANTEAFF. DNA for the CDR3: TGTGCCAGCAGCTTGGGAGCGAACACTGAAGCTTTCTTT.